This T cell receptor beta chain was found in a study of cytomegalovirus exposure and HLA in healthy donors. At the level of the study: Falling in the Caucasian-associated ancestry cluster were 80% to 90% of approximately 400 genotyped donors. Study-level points and caveats: In all likelihood, a cluster of highly shared sequence variants was a sequencing artifact. It was reported in a later analysis that an Asian-associated ancestry cluster showed fewer N-insertions than the approximately 670-donor mean.

Primers included in the PCR were 60 Vbeta and 13 Jbeta primers. Here immunoSEQ multiplex PCR was the method, and the copy in TCRdb shows in-frame clones only, minus some. Of about 110,000 clones in the sample, 81% were seen once. On this clone: Its antigen is unknown.

Trimming took off 5 bases at V and 4 bases at J, with 19 bases between the two ends. CDR1 is MNHEY and CDR2 is SMNVEV in the germline V gene (reference sequence). The CDR3 sequence is 16 residues long. The chain recombines TRBV27 with TRBJ2-3, with D perhaps matching TRBD1 (6 bases). The source is a woman in her 30s in good health and CMV-seronegative. Material for sequencing was PBMCs. The CDR3 DNA reads TGTGCCAGCAGTCCGATGGGATTAGGGGGAGCAGATACGCAGTATTTT. It yields the protein CASSPMGLGGADTQYF.